The 22 T cell receptor beta chains below all came from one sample that was sequenced in a study of cytomegalovirus exposure and HLA in healthy donors. Use of 60 Vbeta and 13 Jbeta primers characterized the PCR. Data came from immunoSEQ multiplex PCR; TCRdb stores just in-frame clones and leaves some out. The sample has more than 60,000 clones; roughly 82% are singletons. Sequences were obtained from PBMCs. The source of these receptors is a man in his 70s in good health and CMV-seropositive.

This clone turned up a few times. V is TRBV10-3 and J is TRBJ1-1, with D possibly matching TRBD1 (6 bases). This CDR3 is 13 amino acids long. The germline CDR1 and CDR2 sequences are ENHRY and SYGVKD. Trimming removed 5 bases at V and 1 base at J, with 8 bases between. The CDR3 spells CAISKQGNTEAFF. The CDR3 DNA is TGTGCCATCAGTAAACAGGGGAACACTGAAGCTTTCTTT.

The CDR3 sequence is CASSYSGGGQETQYF. The CDR3 DNA sequence: TGTGCCAGCAGTTACTCCGGCGGGGGTCAAGAGACCCAGTACTTC. The rearrangement links TRBV6-5 to TRBJ2-5; 7 bases line up with TRBD2. Trimming cost V 0 bases and J 2 bases; bases outside gene matches: 3. Per germline, CDR1 MNHEY and CDR2 SVGAGI. The CDR3 consists of 15 residues.

The chain couples TRBV6-5 to TRBJ2-1; 7 nucleotides match TRBD2. After removal of 2 bases from V and 2 bases from J, the junction contained 3 bases not matched to a gene. The CDR3 is made up of 15 amino acids. From germline, CDR1 is MNHEY and CDR2 SVGAGI. The CDR3 sequence is CASSYEGGPYNEQFF. The CDR3 bases are TGTGCCAGCAGTTACGAGGGAGGGCCCTACAATGAGCAGTTCTTC.

The chain links TRBV6-5 to TRBJ2-7; no definite D call. Trimming pared 6 bases from V and 7 bases from J, leaving 10 bases between. CDR1 and CDR2 (germline): MNHEY, SVGAGI. CDR3 length equals 11 residues. DNA of the CDR3: TGTGCCAGCAGCACTCGAGAAGAGCAGTACTTC. This codes for CASSTREEQYF.

This chain connects TRBV4-3 to TRBJ2-5, with 11 bases aligning to TRBD2. Per the germline V gene, CDR1 is LGHNA and CDR2 is YSLEER. The CDR3 is 15 residues long. J lost 5 bases, V lost 1 base, and 3 bases had no gene match. The DNA for the CDR3 is TGCGCCAGCAGCCAAGGTAGCGGGGGGGCTGAGACCCAGTACTTC. Translation: CASSQGSGGAETQYF.

The DNA of the CDR3 is TGTGCCAGCACCCTGGGGGGGGTAGATGGCTACACCTTC. It encodes CASTLGGVDGYTF. The chain joins TRBV5-4 to TRBJ1-2, with D perhaps matching TRBD1 (5 bases). Germline values: CDR1 SGHNT, CDR2 YYREEE (reference sequence). This CDR3 has 13 amino acids. Trimming left V 6 bases short and J 6 bases short, with 15 bases between.

The V call is TRBV27, the J call TRBJ2-1, with 13 bases fitting TRBD2. Germline loops: CDR1 MNHEY, CDR2 SMNVEV (reference sequence). This CDR3 spans 15 amino acids. After removal of 3 bases from V and 6 bases from J, the junction contained 2 bases not matched to a gene. The CDR3 sequence: CASSLTSGGFNEQFF. CDR3 DNA sequence: TGTGCCAGCAGTTTGACTAGCGGGGGGTTCAATGAGCAGTTCTTC.

The genes are TRBV19 and TRBJ1-3; D perhaps matches TRBD1 (5 bases). Germline V lookup: CDR1 LNHDA, CDR2 SQIVND (reference sequence). The CDR3 runs 14 residues. Trimming removed 7 bases at V and 3 bases at J, with 13 bases between. This CDR3 reads CASIPRGIGNTIYF. CDR3 sequence (DNA): TGTGCCAGTATCCCGCGGGGGATTGGAAACACCATATATTTT. Full variable domain (remainder filled in from reference TRBV19 and TRBJ1-3): DGGITQSPKYLFRKEGQNVTLSCEQNLNHDAMYWYRQDPGQGLRLIYYSQIVNDFQKGDIAEGYSVSREKKESFPLTVTSAQKNPTAFYLCASIPRGIGNTIYFGEGSWLTVV.

The rearrangement joins TRBV11-2 to TRBJ2-1; 7 bases agree with TRBD2. This CDR3 region has 16 residues. Germline values: CDR1 SGHAT, CDR2 FQNNGV. The ends lost 5 bases at V and 4 bases at J; junction bases unmatched: 11. In DNA, the CDR3 is TGTGCCAGCAGCCGTAAAGCGGGATTAGCGTACAATGAGCAGTTCTTC. Protein product: CASSRKAGLAYNEQFF.

The chain recombines TRBV23-1 with TRBJ2-5; 8 positions agree with TRBD2. TRBV23-1 belongs to the ORF category, with a function that is uncertain. This CDR3 region has 15 residues. V dropped 6 bases and J dropped 5; count of bases not matched to a gene: 11. CDR3 loop: CASSPLGGGRETQYF. The CDR3 DNA reads as TGCGCCAGCAGCCCCCTGGGCGGGGGGAGGGAGACCCAGTACTTC.

In this sample, this clone turned up once. V gene TRBV7-9 combines with J gene TRBJ1-2; 7 positions agree with TRBD1. Trimming cost V 1 base and J 5 bases; bases outside gene matches: 4. The CDR3 has 14 amino acids. Germline V gene data show CDR1 as SEHNR and CDR2 as FQNEAQ (reference sequence). The CDR3 DNA reads as TGTGCCAGCAGCTTAGGACAGGGAAATTATGGCTACACCTTC. Residues: CASSLGQGNYGYTF.

The rearrangement uses TRBV19 and TRBJ1-2; TRBD1 aligns across 7 bases. There are 14 residues in the CDR3. CDR1 LNHDA and CDR2 SQIVND come from the germline V gene (reference sequence). J lost 5 bases, V lost 7 bases, and 10 bases had no gene match. CDR3 in DNA: TGTGCCAGTAACCTCGGCAGGGGGGAGTATGGCTACACCTTC. It translates to CASNLGRGEYGYTF.

This clone came up once. The genes are TRBV7-2 and TRBJ2-5; no clear D. This CDR3 is 14 amino acids long. The germline gives CDR1 SGHTA, CDR2 FQGNSA. Trimming took 4 bases from V and 2 from J, leaving 11 bases between them. The CDR3 sequence is CASSSFDIQETQYF. The CDR3 DNA reads TGTGCCAGCAGCTCCTTCGACATACAAGAGACCCAGTACTTC.

This clone was picked up a small number of times. The chain couples TRBV6-6 to TRBJ2-2, with D perhaps matching TRBD1 (6 bases). This CDR3 is built from 13 residues. CDR1 and CDR2 (germline): MNHNY, SVGAGI (reference sequence). V was clipped by 8 bases and J by 0 bases, with 7 bases between them. CDR3: CASGTPNTGELFF. CDR3 bases: TGTGCCAGCGGGACACCGAACACCGGGGAGCTGTTTTTT.

V usage is TRBV4-1 and J usage is TRBJ1-1, with TRBD1 matching 12 bases. Germline assignment: CDR1 MGHRA and CDR2 YSYEKL. Trimming took 4 bases from V and 0 from J; bases not matched to a gene: 9. The CDR3 loop spans 18 amino acids. CDR3 sequence: CASSPQGDRGPLNTEAFF. In nucleotides, the CDR3 is TGCGCCAGCAGCCCCCAGGGGGACAGGGGGCCCCTGAACACTGAAGCTTTCTTT.

The gene calls are TRBV28 and TRBJ2-7, with TRBD1 as a possible D gene (5 bases). This CDR3 comprises 12 residues. Germline CDR1 reads MDHEN; CDR2 reads SYDVKM. The CDR3 nucleotides are TGTGCGGTAAGGGGTACATTCTACGAGCAGTACTTC. It yields the protein CAVRGTFYEQYF.

This chain uses TRBV12-2 with TRBJ2-7; the table names TRBD1, a call not compared with the DNA. TRBV12-2 is shown as a pseudogene. This CDR3 is 17 amino acids long. The CDR3 DNA is TGTGCAAGTCGCTTCCGAACGAGGACAGCCTCGTCCTACGAGCAGTACTTC. Translated, it gives CASRFRTRTASSYEQYF.

This clone was counted a few times. The rearrangement uses TRBV5-1 and TRBJ2-7; perhaps TRBD2 as D (6 bases). CDR3 size: 15 residues. Germline V gene data show CDR1 as SGHRS and CDR2 as YFSETQ. The V end was cut by 4 bases, the J end by 6 bases, with 20 bases between. CDR3: CASSEAGISYAEQYF. The CDR3 nucleotides read TGCGCCAGCAGCGAGGCGGGAATCTCCTACGCCGAGCAGTACTTC.

The chain employs TRBV6-6 and TRBJ2-5; D call uncertain. V was clipped by 2 bases and J by 0 bases, with 7 bases between them. CDR1 and CDR2 (germline): MNHNY, SVGAGI (reference sequence). This CDR3 contains 14 residues. The CDR3 nucleotides are TGTGCCAGCAGTTACCCGACACACCAAGAGACCCAGTACTTC. This gives the protein CASSYPTHQETQYF.

The count of this clone is one. The chain combines TRBV14 with TRBJ2-3, with D hard to call. The length of the CDR3 is 13 residues. Germline lookup yields CDR1 SGHDN and CDR2 FVKESK. V shed 4 bases and J shed 6 bases, with 11 bases lying between them. CDR3 in amino acids: CASSPHPRDTQYF. Written as DNA, the CDR3 is TGTGCCAGCAGCCCCCATCCCCGGGATACGCAGTATTTT.

The chain uses TRBV10-3 and TRBJ1-3; 8 bases line up with TRBD1. The ends lost 2 bases at V and 2 bases at J; junction bases unmatched: 2. Germline V gives CDR1 ENHRY, CDR2 SYGVKD. This CDR3 spans 15 amino acids. CDR3 sequence reads: CAISETQGAGNTIYF. CDR3 DNA: TGTGCCATCAGTGAGACACAGGGGGCTGGAAACACCATATATTTT.

CDR3 coding DNA: TGTGCCAGCAAACAGGGGCGAGAGACCCAGTACTTC. Its protein is CASKQGRETQYF. J is TRBJ2-5 and V is TRBV28; 7 bases fit TRBD1. V lost 7 bases to trimming and J lost 4 bases; unmatched junction nucleotides: 3. CDR1 and CDR2 from the germline V gene are MDHEN and SYDVKM. The CDR3 has 12 amino acids.